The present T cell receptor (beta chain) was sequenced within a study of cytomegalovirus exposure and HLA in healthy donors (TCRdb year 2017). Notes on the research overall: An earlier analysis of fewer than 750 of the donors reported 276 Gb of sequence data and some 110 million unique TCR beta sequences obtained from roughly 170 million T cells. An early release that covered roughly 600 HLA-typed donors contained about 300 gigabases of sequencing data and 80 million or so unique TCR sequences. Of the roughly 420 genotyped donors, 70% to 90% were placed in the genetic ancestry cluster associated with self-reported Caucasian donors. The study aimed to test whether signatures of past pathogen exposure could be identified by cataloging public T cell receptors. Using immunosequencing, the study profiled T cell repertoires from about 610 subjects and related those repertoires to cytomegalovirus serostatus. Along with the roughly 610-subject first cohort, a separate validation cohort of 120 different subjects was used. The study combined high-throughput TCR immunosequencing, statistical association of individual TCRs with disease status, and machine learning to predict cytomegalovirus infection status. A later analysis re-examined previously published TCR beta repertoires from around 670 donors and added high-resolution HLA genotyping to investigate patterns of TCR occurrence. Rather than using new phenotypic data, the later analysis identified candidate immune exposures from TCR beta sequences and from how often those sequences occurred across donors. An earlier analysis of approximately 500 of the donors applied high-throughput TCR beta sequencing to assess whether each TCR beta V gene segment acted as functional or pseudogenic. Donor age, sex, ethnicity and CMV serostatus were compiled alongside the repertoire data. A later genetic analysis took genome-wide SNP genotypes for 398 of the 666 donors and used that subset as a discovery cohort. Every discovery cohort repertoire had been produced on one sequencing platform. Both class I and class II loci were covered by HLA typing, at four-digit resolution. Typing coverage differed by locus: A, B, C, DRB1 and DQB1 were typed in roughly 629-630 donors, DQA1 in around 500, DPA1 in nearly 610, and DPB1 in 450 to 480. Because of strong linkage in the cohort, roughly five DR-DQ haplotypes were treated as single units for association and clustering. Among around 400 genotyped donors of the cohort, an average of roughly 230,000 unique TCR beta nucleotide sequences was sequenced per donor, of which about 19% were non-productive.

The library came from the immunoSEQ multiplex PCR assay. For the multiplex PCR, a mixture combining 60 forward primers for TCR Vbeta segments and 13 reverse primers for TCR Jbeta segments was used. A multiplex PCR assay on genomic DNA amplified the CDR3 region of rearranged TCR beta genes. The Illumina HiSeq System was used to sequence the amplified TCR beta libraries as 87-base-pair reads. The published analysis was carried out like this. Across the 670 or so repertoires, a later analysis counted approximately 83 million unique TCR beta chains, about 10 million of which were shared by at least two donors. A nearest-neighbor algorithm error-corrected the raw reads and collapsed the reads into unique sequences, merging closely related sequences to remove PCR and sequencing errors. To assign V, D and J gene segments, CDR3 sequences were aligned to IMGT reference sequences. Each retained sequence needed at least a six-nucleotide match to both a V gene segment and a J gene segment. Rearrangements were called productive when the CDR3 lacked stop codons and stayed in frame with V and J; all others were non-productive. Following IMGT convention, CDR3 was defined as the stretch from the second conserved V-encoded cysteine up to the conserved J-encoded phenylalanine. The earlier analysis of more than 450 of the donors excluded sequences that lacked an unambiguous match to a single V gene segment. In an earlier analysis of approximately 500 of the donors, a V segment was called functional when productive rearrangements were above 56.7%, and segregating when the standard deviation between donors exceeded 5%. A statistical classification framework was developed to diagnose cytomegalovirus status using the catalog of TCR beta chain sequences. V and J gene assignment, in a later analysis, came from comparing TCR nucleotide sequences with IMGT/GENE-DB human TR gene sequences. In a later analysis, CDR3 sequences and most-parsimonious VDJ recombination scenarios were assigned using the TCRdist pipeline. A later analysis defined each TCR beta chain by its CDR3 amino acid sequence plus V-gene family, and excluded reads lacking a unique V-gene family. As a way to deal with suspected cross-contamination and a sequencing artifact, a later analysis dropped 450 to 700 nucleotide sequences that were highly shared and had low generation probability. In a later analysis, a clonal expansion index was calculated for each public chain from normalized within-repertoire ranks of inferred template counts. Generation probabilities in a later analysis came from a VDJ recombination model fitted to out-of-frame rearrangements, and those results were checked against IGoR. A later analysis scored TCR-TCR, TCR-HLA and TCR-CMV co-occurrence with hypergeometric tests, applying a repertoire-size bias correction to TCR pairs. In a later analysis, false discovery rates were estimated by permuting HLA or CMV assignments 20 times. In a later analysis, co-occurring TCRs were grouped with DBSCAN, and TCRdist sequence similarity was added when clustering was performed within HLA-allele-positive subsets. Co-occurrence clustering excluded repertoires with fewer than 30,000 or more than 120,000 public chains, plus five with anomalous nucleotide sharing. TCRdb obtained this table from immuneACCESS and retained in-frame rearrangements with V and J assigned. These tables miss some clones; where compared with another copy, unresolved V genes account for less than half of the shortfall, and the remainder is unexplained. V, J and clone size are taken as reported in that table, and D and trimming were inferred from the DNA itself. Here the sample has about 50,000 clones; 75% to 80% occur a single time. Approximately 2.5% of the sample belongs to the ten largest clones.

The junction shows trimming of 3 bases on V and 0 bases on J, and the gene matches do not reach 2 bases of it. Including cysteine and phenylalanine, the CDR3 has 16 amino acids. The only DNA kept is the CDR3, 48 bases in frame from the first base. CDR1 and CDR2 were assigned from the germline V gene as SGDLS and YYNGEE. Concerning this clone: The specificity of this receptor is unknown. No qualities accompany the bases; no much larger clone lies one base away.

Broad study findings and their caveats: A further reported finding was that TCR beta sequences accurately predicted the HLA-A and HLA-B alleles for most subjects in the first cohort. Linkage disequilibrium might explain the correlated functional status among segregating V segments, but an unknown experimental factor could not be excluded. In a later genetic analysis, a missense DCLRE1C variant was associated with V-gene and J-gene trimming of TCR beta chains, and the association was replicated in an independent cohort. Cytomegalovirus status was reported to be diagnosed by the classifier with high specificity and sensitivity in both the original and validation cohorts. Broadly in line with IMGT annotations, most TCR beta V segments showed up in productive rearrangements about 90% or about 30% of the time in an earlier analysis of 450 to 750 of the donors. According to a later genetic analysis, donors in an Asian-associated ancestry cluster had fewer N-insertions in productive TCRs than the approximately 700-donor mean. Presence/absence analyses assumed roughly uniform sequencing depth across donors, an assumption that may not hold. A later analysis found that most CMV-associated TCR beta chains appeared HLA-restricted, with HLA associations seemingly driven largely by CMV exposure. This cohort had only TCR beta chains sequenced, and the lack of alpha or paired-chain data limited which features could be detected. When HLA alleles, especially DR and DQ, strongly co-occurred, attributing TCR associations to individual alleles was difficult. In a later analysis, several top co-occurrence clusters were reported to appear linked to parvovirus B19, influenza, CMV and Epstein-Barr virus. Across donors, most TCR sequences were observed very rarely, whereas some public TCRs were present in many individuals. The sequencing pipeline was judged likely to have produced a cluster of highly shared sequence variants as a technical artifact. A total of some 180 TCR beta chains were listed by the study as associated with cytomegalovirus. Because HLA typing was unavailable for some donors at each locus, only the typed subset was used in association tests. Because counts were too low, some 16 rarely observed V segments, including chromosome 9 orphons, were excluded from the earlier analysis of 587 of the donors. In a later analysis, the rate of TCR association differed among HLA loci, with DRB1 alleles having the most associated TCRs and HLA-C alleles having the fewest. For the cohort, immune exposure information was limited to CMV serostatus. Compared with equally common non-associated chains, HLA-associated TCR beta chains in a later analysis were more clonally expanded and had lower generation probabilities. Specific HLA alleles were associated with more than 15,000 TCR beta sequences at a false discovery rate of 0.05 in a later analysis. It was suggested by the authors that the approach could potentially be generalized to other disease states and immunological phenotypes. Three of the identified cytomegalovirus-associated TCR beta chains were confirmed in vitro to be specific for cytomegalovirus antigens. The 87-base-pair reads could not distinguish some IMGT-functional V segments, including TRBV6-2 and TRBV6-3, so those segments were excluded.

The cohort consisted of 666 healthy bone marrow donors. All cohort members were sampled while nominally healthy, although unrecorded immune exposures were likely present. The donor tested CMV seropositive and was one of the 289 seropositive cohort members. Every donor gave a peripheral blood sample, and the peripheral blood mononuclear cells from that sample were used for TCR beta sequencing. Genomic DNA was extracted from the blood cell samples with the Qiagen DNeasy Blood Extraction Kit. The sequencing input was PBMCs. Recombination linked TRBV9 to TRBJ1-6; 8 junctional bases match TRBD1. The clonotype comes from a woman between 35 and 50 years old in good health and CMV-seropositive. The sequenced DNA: TGTGCCAGCAGCGGGGGACAGGCCTCCTATAATTCACCCCTCCACTTT. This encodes CASSGGQASYNSPLHF.